Presented here are 26 T cell receptor beta chains from one specimen sequenced in a study of shared clonotypes between healthy human individuals. Naive CD8 cells comprised CD45RO-negative, CCR7-positively selected cells, excluding terminally differentiated effector memory CD45RA+ cells. The method was immunoSEQ multiplex PCR; TCRdb's version includes in-frame clones alone and lacks a portion of them. Of over 2 million clones listed, 85% to 95% are singletons. Sequenced material: naive CD8+ T cells sorted from blood. These receptors were collected from a man in his late teens or twenties in good health.

The genes are TRBV4-1 and TRBJ1-2; 8 nucleotides line up with TRBD1. J gave up 4 bases and V 1 base, and 5 bases lay outside the gene matches. This CDR3 spans 15 amino acids. Germline values: CDR1 MGHRA, CDR2 YSYEKL. CDR3 bases: TGCGCCAGCAGCCAAGTTGGACAGGGAATCTATGGCTACACCTTC. It translates to CASSQVGQGIYGYTF.

This clone was seen once. The rearrangement uses TRBV27 and TRBJ2-1, with 14 bases matching TRBD2. This CDR3 has 19 amino acids. Germline CDR1 reads MNHEY; CDR2 reads SMNVEV (reference sequence). V was pared by 5 bases and J by 6 bases, with 15 bases of the junction left unmatched. This CDR3 is CASSTRLAGGKGVSNEQFF. CDR3 nucleotides: TGTGCCAGCAGTACCCGACTAGCGGGAGGGAAAGGAGTCAGCAATGAGCAGTTCTTC.

CDR3 loop: CATSRDRGLSGEQFF. The CDR3 bases are TGTGCCACCAGCAGAGACAGGGGCCTGAGTGGGGAGCAGTTCTTC. The rearrangement joins TRBV15 to TRBJ2-1; D is perhaps TRBD1 (6 bases). From germline, CDR1 is LNHNV and CDR2 YYDKDF (reference sequence). The ends were cut back, 0 bases at V and 10 bases at J, with 16 bases in the middle. The CDR3 totals 15 residues.

The gene calls are TRBV7-9 and TRBJ2-2; 8 positions agree with TRBD2. The CDR3 sequence is 16 residues long. Germline V CDR1 and CDR2: SEHNR, FQNEAQ (reference sequence). V lost 3 bases to trimming and J lost 3 bases; unmatched junction nucleotides: 6. Here the CDR3 reads CASSLAGTRDTGELFF. The CDR3 region has the DNA TGTGCCAGCAGCTTGGCCGGGACTAGAGACACCGGGGAGCTGTTTTTT.

The chain couples TRBV6-1 to TRBJ2-1, with D unclear. Between the trimmed V and J ends, which lost 2 bases and 7 bases, there was a span of 15 bases. This CDR3 spans 15 amino acids. Germline loops: CDR1 MNHNS, CDR2 SASEGT. Here the CDR3 reads CASSEWLGLGNEQFF. The CDR3, as DNA: TGTGCCAGCAGTGAATGGTTAGGGTTGGGGAATGAGCAGTTCTTC.

V and J are TRBV6-5 and TRBJ1-2; 9 bases line up with TRBD1. Trimming took 5 bases from V and 7 from J; bases not matched to a gene: 5. Germline CDR1 MNHEY, CDR2 SVGAGI. This CDR3 spans 13 amino acids. CDR3 sequence reads: CASSPGQGLGYTF. DNA for the CDR3: TGTGCCAGCAGTCCGGGACAGGGACTTGGCTACACCTTC.

The chain employs TRBV6-5 and TRBJ2-7; D gene uncertain. The CDR3 is made up of 15 amino acids. The V end was cut by 6 bases, the J end by 3 bases, with 18 bases between. Germline V gene data show CDR1 as MNHEY and CDR2 as SVGAGI. CDR3 loop: CASRPGWSEFYEQYF. Written as DNA, the CDR3 is TGTGCCAGCAGACCCGGGTGGAGCGAGTTCTACGAGCAGTACTTC.

The chain joins TRBV6-5 to TRBJ2-2; 7 bases line up with TRBD1. J gave up 7 bases and V 0 bases, and 5 bases lay outside the gene matches. The CDR3 totals 15 residues. CDR1 and CDR2 from the germline V gene are MNHEY and SVGAGI. This CDR3 is CASSYSTGLGGELFF. The CDR3 DNA follows: TGTGCCAGCAGTTACTCGACAGGGCTCGGCGGGGAGCTGTTTTTT.

The V and J genes are TRBV9 and TRBJ1-1, with D possibly TRBD1 on 6 matching bases. Germline loops: CDR1 SGDLS, CDR2 YYNGEE. V lost 4 bases to trimming and J lost 4 bases, with 20 bases between them. The CDR3 extends over 16 amino acids. The CDR3 region is CASSILRDTPGTEAFF. The DNA for the CDR3 is TGTGCCAGCAGCATTCTCCGGGACACTCCGGGCACTGAAGCTTTCTTT. Together with reference TRBV9 and TRBJ1-1, the CDR3 gives the full variable domain: DSGVTQTPKHLITATGQRVTLRCSPRSGDLSVYWYQQSLDQGLQFLIQYYNGEERAKGNILERFSAQQFPDLHSELNLSSLELGDSALYFCASSILRDTPGTEAFFGQGTRLTVV.

The chain has TRBV6-4 and TRBJ1-3, with 9 bases that match TRBD1. This CDR3 is 14 amino acids long. CDR1 is MRHNA, CDR2 SNTAGT, per germline. J was trimmed by 7 bases and V by 9 bases; bases with no gene match: 10. The CDR3 reads CARIQGASRNTIYF. CDR3 in DNA: TGTGCCAGGATACAGGGGGCTAGTAGGAACACCATATATTTT.

The J gene is TRBJ2-7, the V gene TRBV7-9; TRBD2 agrees at 14 bases. Germline V gene data show CDR1 as SEHNR and CDR2 as FQNEAQ (reference sequence). The CDR3 spans 17 residues. V was clipped by 1 base and J by 1 base; unmatched bases: 3. CDR3 sequence reads: CASSLGLAGGGSYEQYF. The CDR3 DNA reads TGTGCCAGCAGCTTAGGACTAGCGGGAGGGGGATCCTACGAGCAGTACTTC. Variable domain in full (rest from reference TRBV7-9 and TRBJ2-7): DTGVSQNPRHKITKRGQNVTFRCDPISEHNRLYWYRQTLGQGPEFLTYFQNEAQLEKSRLLSDRFSAERPKGSFSTLEIQRTEQGDSAMYLCASSLGLAGGGSYEQYFGPGTRLTVT.

V gene TRBV28 combines with J gene TRBJ2-7; no clear D gene. The CDR3 is made up of 13 amino acids. The ends were cut back, 3 bases at V and 3 bases at J, with 9 bases in the middle. Germline assignment: CDR1 MDHEN and CDR2 SYDVKM. The CDR3 DNA reads as TGTGCCAGCAGTTTTTTCGAGAGCTACGAGCAGTACTTC. Protein product: CASSFFESYEQYF.

This chain links TRBV9 with TRBJ2-7; 7 positions match TRBD1. Trimming took 0 bases from V and 2 from J; bases not matched to a gene: 11. The CDR3 covers 17 residues. Germline V gives CDR1 SGDLS, CDR2 YYNGEE. This CDR3 is CASSVARRPGQTYEQYF. CDR3 DNA: TGTGCCAGCAGCGTAGCCCGCCGTCCGGGACAGACCTACGAGCAGTACTTC.

The chain has TRBV4-1 and TRBJ1-6; unclear D gene. This CDR3 spans 15 amino acids. Germline V gene data show CDR1 as MGHRA and CDR2 as YSYEKL. V lost 1 base and J 8 bases, leaving 12 bases between the germline ends. The CDR3 DNA sequence: TGCGCCAGCAGCCAAGTTACGGCCCCAGATTCACCCCTCCACTTT. It specifies CASSQVTAPDSPLHF.

Of note for this clone: Other DNA variants within this sample encode the same CDR3. The chain is built from TRBV6-5 and TRBJ2-3; D ambiguous. This CDR3 contains 13 residues. The germline gives CDR1 MNHEY, CDR2 SVGAGI. V lost 2 bases and J 4 bases, leaving 7 bases between the germline ends. CDR3 protein: CASSYVGADTQYF. In DNA, the CDR3 is TGTGCCAGCAGTTACGTGGGCGCAGATACGCAGTATTTT.

The table lists this clone with a count of one. The chain employs TRBV4-3 and TRBJ2-1; 8 positions match TRBD2. CDR1 is LGHNA, CDR2 YSLEER, per germline. The CDR3 runs to 15 residues. Trimming took 4 bases from V and 4 from J; bases not matched to a gene: 6. The CDR3 nucleotides are TGCGCCAGCAGCCCCCTAGCGGGCGTTTACAATGAGCAGTTCTTC. Protein: CASSPLAGVYNEQFF.

This chain joins TRBV4-1 and TRBJ2-2; the D is unclear. CDR1 is MGHRA and CDR2 is YSYEKL in the germline V gene. The CDR3 has 16 amino acids. V dropped 1 base and J dropped 1 base, with 10 bases sitting between them. The CDR3 protein is CASSQVSALNTGELFF. The CDR3 DNA is TGCGCCAGCAGCCAAGTATCAGCCCTGAACACCGGGGAGCTGTTTTTT.

The chain couples TRBV5-1 to TRBJ2-7; TRBD2 aligns across 12 bases. With V trimmed by 4 bases and J by 7 bases, 12 bases remained unmatched. From germline, CDR1 is SGHRS and CDR2 YFSETQ. The CDR3 has 16 amino acids. CDR3 in DNA: TGCGCCAGCAGCACAACTAGCGGGAGGCCCCTAGAAGAGCAGTACTTC. This gives the protein CASSTTSGRPLEEQYF.

The rearrangement links TRBV27 to TRBJ1-2; D remains unclear. CDR1 MNHEY and CDR2 SMNVEV come from the germline V gene (reference sequence). This CDR3 region has 14 residues. V was shortened by 3 bases and J by 3 bases, with 11 bases between the two germline ends. The CDR3 DNA sequence: TGTGCCAGCAGTTTCATCGGCAGCCACTATGGCTACACCTTC. Protein product: CASSFIGSHYGYTF.

The genes are TRBV7-9 and TRBJ2-2; D possibly corresponds to TRBD1 (5 bases). Germline CDR1 reads SEHNR; CDR2 reads FQNEAQ (reference sequence). Trimming took off 4 bases at V and 8 bases at J, with 17 bases between the two ends. The CDR3 is made up of 15 amino acids. The CDR3 spells CASSSRPPAGGELFF. CDR3 in DNA: TGTGCCAGCAGCTCGCGGCCCCCGGCAGGGGGGGAGCTGTTTTTT.

To note about this clone: This sample also contains other DNA sequences that code for the same CDR3. The DNA of the CDR3 is TGTGCCAGCAGCCCCAGAGGGGAAGAGACCCAGTACTTC. It codes for CASSPRGEETQYF. The gene calls are TRBV11-3 and TRBJ2-5; D tentatively reads TRBD1 or TRBD2 (5 bases each). Germline V gene lookup returns CDR1 SGHNT and CDR2 YENEEA. This CDR3 is 13 amino acids long. Trimming removed 5 bases at V and 3 bases at J, with 10 bases between.

The V gene is TRBV7-9, the J gene TRBJ2-5; 7 bases match TRBD2. Germline CDR1 and CDR2: SEHNR and FQNEAQ (reference sequence). Trimming at V came to 1 base and at J to 2 bases, leaving 4 bases not matched to a gene. CDR3 size: 15 residues. The DNA of the CDR3 is TGTGCCAGCAGCTTAGGATCTAGCGGACAAGAGACCCAGTACTTC. Translation gives CASSLGSSGQETQYF. Complete variable domain (other parts from reference TRBV7-9 and TRBJ2-5): DTGVSQNPRHKITKRGQNVTFRCDPISEHNRLYWYRQTLGQGPEFLTYFQNEAQLEKSRLLSDRFSAERPKGSFSTLEIQRTEQGDSAMYLCASSLGSSGQETQYFGPGTRLLVL.

As regards this clone: A much larger clone differs by one base, so this may be a read error. The identical CDR3 is also encoded by other nucleotide sequences in the sample. The rearrangement links TRBV30 to TRBJ1-3; D might be TRBD1 (6 bases). Germline assignment: CDR1 GTSNPN and CDR2 SVGIG (reference sequence). V was cut by 4 bases and J by 5 bases, with 12 bases left in between. The CDR3 is made up of 13 amino acids. CDR3 nucleotide sequence: TGTGCCTGGAACGGGGGGCCGCGAAACACCATATATTTT. Translated, it gives CAWNGGPRNTIYF.

V is TRBV13 and J is TRBJ2-3; the D gene is possibly TRBD1 (5 bases). This CDR3 contains 15 residues. V lost 1 base, J lost 6 bases, and 14 bases lay in between. Germline V gene data show CDR1 as PRHDT and CDR2 as FYEKMQ (reference sequence). CDR3: CASSLVGDGLDTQYF. CDR3 DNA: TGTGCCAGCAGCTTAGTAGGGGATGGGTTGGATACGCAGTATTTT.

On this clone itself: Other DNA sequences in this sample translate to the same CDR3. CDR3 loop: CASSLAGTGNYGYTF. CDR3 bases: TGCGCCAGCAGCTTGGCCGGGACAGGGAACTATGGCTACACCTTC. This chain connects TRBV5-1 to TRBJ1-2; 9 bases agree with TRBD1. Germline values: CDR1 SGHRS, CDR2 YFSETQ. The CDR3 contains 15 residues. V was pared by 0 bases and J by 2 bases, with 2 bases of the junction left unmatched. The entire variable domain, with the rest obtained from reference TRBV5-1 and TRBJ1-2, is as follows: KAGVTQTPRYLIKTRGQQVTLSCSPISGHRSVSWYQQTPGQGLQFLFEYFSETQRNKGNFPGRFSGRQFSNSRSEMNVSTLELGDSALYLCASSLAGTGNYGYTFGSGTRLTVV.

This rearrangement joins TRBV27 to TRBJ2-3; perhaps TRBD1 as D (5 bases). Germline values: CDR1 MNHEY, CDR2 SMNVEV (reference sequence). The CDR3 consists of 14 residues. V was cut by 10 bases and J by 2 bases, with 16 bases left in between. The DNA for the CDR3 is TGTGCCACTCAGACAGATTCTTTCACAGATACGCAGTATTTT. It specifies CATQTDSFTDTQYF.